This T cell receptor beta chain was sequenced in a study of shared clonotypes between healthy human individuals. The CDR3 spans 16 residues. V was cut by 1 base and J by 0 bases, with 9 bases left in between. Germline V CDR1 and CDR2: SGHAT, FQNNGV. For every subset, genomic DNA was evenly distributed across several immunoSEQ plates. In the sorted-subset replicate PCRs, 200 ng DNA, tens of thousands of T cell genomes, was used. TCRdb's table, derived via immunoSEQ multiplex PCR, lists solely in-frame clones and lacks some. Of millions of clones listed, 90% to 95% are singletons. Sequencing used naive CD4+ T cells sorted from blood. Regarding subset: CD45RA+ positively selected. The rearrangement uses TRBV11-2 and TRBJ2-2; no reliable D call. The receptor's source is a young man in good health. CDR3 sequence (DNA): TGTGCCAGCAGCTTAGTCCTAGAAACGAACACCGGGGAGCTGTTTTTT. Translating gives CASSLVLETNTGELFF.